This T cell receptor (beta chain) was sequenced during a study of PD-L1 blockade in urothelial cancer (dated by TCRdb to between 2016 and 2019). With respect to the entire study: Therapy was started around 2014 for all patients, and atezolizumab 1,200 mg was administered intravenously every 3 weeks. Patients had an ECOG performance status of 0 or 1 and had received between 0 and 3 prior chemotherapy regimens. Durable clinical benefit was achieved by nine patients but not by the remaining 20. Blood samples were analyzed at 3 weeks after treatment start (second dose) and at 6 weeks after treatment start. In the same patients, pretreatment tumors underwent whole exome sequencing and RNA sequencing in addition to TCR sequencing. About nine tenths of the roughly 30 patients were males with bladder-origin urothelial cancer, and about 65% of the roughly 30 reported a prior smoking history. Durable clinical benefit meant progression-free survival longer than 6 months, and TCR features were also tested against progression-free and overall survival. Around 30 patients had pretreatment blood TCR-seq, about 25 had at least one posttreatment blood collection, and about 25 had tumor TCR-seq. Pretreatment tumor samples and matched peripheral blood, collected serially before and after atezolizumab treatment, underwent TCR sequencing. The study was an exploratory multi-omic analysis of somatic, immune and clinical correlates of response to PD-L1 blockade with atezolizumab in urothelial cancer. Blood samples gave median yields of about 140,000 T cells and 82,636 unique TCRs, along with a median clonality of approximately 0.084.

The investigation overall reported the following: Because of the small sample size (n of about 29) and the many exploratory analyses performed, the results are intended to be regarded as hypothesis-generating. Greater expansion of tumor-associated TCR clones in peripheral blood 3 weeks after the start of treatment was observed in patients with durable benefit (n of about 20, p = 0.022). A pretreatment peripheral blood TCR clonality below the median was linked to improved progression-free and overall survival.

A total of under 30 patients with locally advanced or metastatic urothelial carcinoma, treated at Memorial Sloan Kettering on a trial protocol, made up the cohort. Peripheral blood mononuclear cells were collected pretreatment and during treatment, with between 1 and 8 total time points per patient. The Qiagen DNeasy Blood extraction kit was used to purify genomic DNA from total PBMCs and tumor samples. PBMCs were collected pretreatment and during treatment, and were isolated and stored as previously described. Synthetic TCR analog templates were spiked into each PCR to estimate absolute template abundance from read counts. The immunoSEQ assay used bias-controlled V and J gene primers to amplify TCRbeta CDR3 regions from genomic DNA. Sequencing of rearranged TCRbeta segments was done at approximately 20X coverage. As for how the authors treated the data: Sequencing errors were corrected by clustering and CDR3s were annotated against IMGT to assign V, D and J genes. Only productive TCRbeta rearrangements were used in downstream analyses, excluding out-of-frame or stop-codon sequences. Clonality was calculated as one minus the Shannon entropy normalized by the log of the number of unique productive sequences. Clones differing between time points or between blood and tumor were identified by Fisher's exact test with Benjamini-Hochberg correction at adjusted p below 0.01. The source is immuneACCESS, and TCRdb retained only in-frame sequences with V and J called. Part of the clones is not carried over; for the studies checked, unresolved V genes explain less than half of this, and the remainder is unexplained. The D gene and trimming were derived from the DNA, and the V and J assignments and clone size from that table. The sample contains 45,000 to 50,000 clones, about 91% of them found a single time. Less than 4% of the sample belongs to the ten largest clones.

In regard to this clone: The target of this receptor is not known. Base-call qualities are not available, and no considerably larger clone is one nucleotide away.

Clipping removes 4 bases from V and 0 bases from J, with 9 as the unmatched junction base count. From the cysteine up to the phenylalanine, the CDR3 has a length of 17 residues. The retained sequence is limited to the CDR3, 51 bases, with the frame set at the first base. The germline V gene supplies CDR1 KGHSH and CDR2 LQKENI. The receptor comes from a man older than 75 with urothelial cancer. The sequence is built from TRBV18 and TRBJ1-1, with 9 bases aligning to TRBD1. Here the sequenced sample was PBMCs, taken around atezolizumab (anti-PD-L1) treatment. CDR3 loop: CASSRRQGVPLNTEAFF. The nucleotide sequence reads as follows: TGTGCCAGCTCACGTAGACAGGGGGTACCGTTGAACACTGAAGCTTTCTTT.